This T cell receptor (beta chain) was captured by sequencing in a study of cytomegalovirus exposure and HLA in healthy donors. In the PCR, 60 Vbeta and 13 Jbeta primers were used. Generated by immunoSEQ multiplex PCR, the TCRdb table keeps only in-frame clones and is missing some. The sample holds about 200,000 clones, 70% to 80% seen once. This CDR3 comprises 13 residues. The germline V and J ends were trimmed by 6 bases and 5 bases, with 13 bases remaining between them. CDR1 and CDR2 (germline): MDHEN, SYDVKM. The sequence was obtained from a male donor in good health and CMV-seronegative. The V call is TRBV28, the J call TRBJ1-2; D might be TRBD1 (5 bases). Input material: PBMCs. The CDR3 reads CASSPGGSYGYTF. DNA for the CDR3: TGTGCCAGCAGCCCCGGGGGGAGTTATGGCTACACCTTC.